The rows below give T cell receptor beta chains drawn from one sample of a study of tumor-infiltrating lymphocytes in localized non-small cell lung cancer. The data were produced by immunoSEQ multiplex PCR, yet TCRdb's version contains in-frame clones alone and is incomplete. The repertoire holds over 10,000 clones, with approximately 74% as singletons. Input material: uninvolved lung tissue not adjacent to the tumor. The receptors come from a human donor with non-small cell lung cancer. CDR3s include the opening cysteine and the closing phenylalanine or tryptophan. D genes are given only for firm matches. Clone size is stated in some rows and not others, as once, few, many or a class when expanded.

TRBJ2-5	TRBV9	NA	TRBD2	TGTGCCAGCAGCGTAGGAACTAGCGGGATTTCTTGGAGCCAAGAGACCCAGTACTTC	CASSVGTSGISWSQETQYF
TRBJ2-7	TRBV6-1	NA	NA	TGTGCCAGCAGTGAATTCGAGGGTTTCGGCGAGCAGTACTTC	CASSEFEGFGEQYF
TRBJ2-7	TRBV7-2	NA	TRBD1	TGTGCCAGCAGCTACCGGGACAGCCTTGGCGAGCAGTACTTC	CASSYRDSLGEQYF
TRBJ1-2	TRBV10-3	once	NA	TGTGCCATCAGCGGAGGGGGGGTTTCGGGCTACACCTTC	CAISGGGVSGYTF
TRBJ1-4	TRBV29-1	few	NA	TGCAGCGTACCGGGAGGTGAAAAACTGTTTTTT	CSVPGGEKLFF
TRBJ1-3	TRBV4-1	NA	NA	TGCGCCAGCAGCCAAGCTAGCCCGGGACAAGCTGGAAACACCATATATTTT	CASSQASPGQAGNTIYF
TRBJ1-5	TRBV6-5	NA	NA	TGTGCCAGCAGTTACGCCCTAAATCAGCCCCAGCATTTT	CASSYALNQPQHF
TRBJ2-4	TRBV6-5	NA	TRBD2	TGTGCCTCCGGGTCACTAGCGGAAAAAAACATTCAGTACTTC	CASGSLAEKNIQYF
TRBJ2-5	TRBV2	NA	NA	TGTGCCAGCAGTGAAGCGCTATGGGAGACCCAGTACTTC	CASSEALWETQYF
TRBJ2-7	TRBV15	few	TRBD1	TGTGCCACCAGCAGAGAAGGGGGCCACGAGCAGTACTTC	CATSREGGHEQYF
TRBJ2-7	TRBV25-1	NA	TRBD2	TGTGCCAGCAGTGAGGGCGGGAGGTACGAGCAGTACTTC	CASSEGGRYEQYF
TRBJ2-3	TRBV6-6	NA	NA	TGTGCCAGCAGTGCCCTAGGAGCAGATACGCAGTATTTT	CASSALGADTQYF
TRBJ2-3	TRBV7-7	once	NA	TGTGCTAGCAGCTCAGGGGTTCGTGGGCGAGCAAGCACAGATACGCAGTATTTT	CASSSGVRGRASTDTQYF
TRBJ1-4	TRBV6-5	NA	NA	TGTGCCAGCAGTTACTCCGGACAGATTAATGAAAAACTGTTTTTT	CASSYSGQINEKLFF
TRBJ2-5	TRBV27	few	TRBD2	TGTGCCAGCAGTTCATACACTAGCGGGGGGCGGGAGACCCAGTACTTC	CASSSYTSGGRETQYF
TRBJ2-2	TRBV27	NA	NA	TGTGCCAGCAGTTCGGGACTCCAAGCGAACACCGGGGAGCTGTTTTTT	CASSSGLQANTGELFF
TRBJ1-4	TRBV29-1	NA	NA	TGCAGCGTGGGGGCGATGGCTGCCTCGGGCGAAAAACTGTTTTTT	CSVGAMAASGEKLFF
TRBJ2-5	TRBV9	NA	NA	TGTGCCAGCAGCGGGGGAGTGGGGGGAGTCCAAGAGACCCAGTACTTC	CASSGGVGGVQETQYF
TRBJ1-2	TRBV25-1	once	TRBD1	TGTGCCAGCAGTACGCGACAGGGGGCGGACTATGGCTACACCTTC	CASSTRQGADYGYTF
TRBJ1-1	TRBV7-8	NA	NA	TGTGCCAGCAGCCCCGGTAGGGGCACTGAAGCTTTCTTT	CASSPGRGTEAFF
TRBJ2-3	TRBV9	NA	NA	TGTGCCAGCAGCGTGGGGGGTAGTCAGGCGCAGTATTTT	CASSVGGSQAQYF
TRBJ2-1	TRBV2	NA	TRBD2	TGTGCCAGCAGTGAGTGGGGAAGCGGGGGGGCCAGAAATGAGCAGTTCTTC	CASSEWGSGGARNEQFF
TRBJ1-1	TRBV28	few	NA	TGTGCCAGCACAGTAAAAACCGAAGCTTTCTTT	CASTVKTEAFF
TRBJ1-5	TRBV9	NA	NA	TGTGCCAGCAGCGTACCGCGGCCGCGGTGGGGTGTGGGGAATCAGCCCCAGCATTTT	CASSVPRPRWGVGNQPQHF
TRBJ2-1	TRBV5-6	NA	NA	TGTGCCAGCAGCTCCTTAGCAAATGAGCAGTTCTTC	CASSSLANEQFF
TRBJ2-1	TRBV30	few	NA	TGTGCCTGGGCCGCTGGGTATGAGCAGTTCTTC	CAWAAGYEQFF